These 28 T cell receptor beta chains share one sample of origin, sequenced in a study of T cell responses to AZD1222 COVID-19 vaccine. Here immunoSEQ multiplex PCR was the method, and the copy in TCRdb shows in-frame clones only, minus some. The sample shows about 120,000 clones, 88% of them seen only once. Sequences were derived from peripheral blood, sampled on day 0 of AZD1222 vaccination. The origin of the receptors is an adult in good health.

The chain is built from TRBV5-1 and TRBJ2-3; 15 nucleotides agree with TRBD2. The germline V gene encodes CDR1 SGHRS and CDR2 YFSETQ. Unmatched junction bases numbered 11, after V lost 1 base and J lost 2 bases. CDR3 size: 20 residues. CDR3 nucleotides: TGCGCCAGCAGCTTGCCCGGACCGGGACTAGCGGGGGGCGACACAGATACGCAGTATTTT. Translated, it gives CASSLPGPGLAGGDTDTQYF.

The rearrangement uses TRBV4-1 and TRBJ1-1; no clear D gene. The V gene lost 0 bases and the J gene lost 1 base, with 6 bases spanning the gap. The CDR3 is 14 amino acids. Looked up from germline, CDR1 is MGHRA and CDR2 is YSYEKL. CDR3 protein: CASSQEPQNTEAFF. Here the CDR3 DNA reads TGCGCCAGCAGCCAAGAGCCACAGAACACTGAAGCTTTCTTT.

V gene TRBV24-1 combines with J gene TRBJ2-1; TRBD1 is a possible D gene (7 bases). V lost 6 bases to trimming and J lost 1 base, with 12 bases between them. Germline V CDR1 and CDR2: KGHDR, SFDVKD. This CDR3 comprises 15 residues. The CDR3 DNA reads as TGTGCCACCAGTCAGGGGGGCTTTTCCTACAATGAGCAGTTCTTC. Its protein product is CATSQGGFSYNEQFF.

Points on this clone: A much bigger clone sits one base away, suggesting this may be a read error. The rearrangement links TRBV14 to TRBJ2-2; 11 nucleotides line up with TRBD2. CDR3 length: 19 amino acids. In germline, CDR1 is SGHDN, CDR2 FVKESK. The ends lost 0 bases at V and 0 bases at J; junction bases unmatched: 6. The CDR3 region is CASSQDLGSGGANTGELFF. The CDR3 DNA sequence: TGTGCCAGCAGCCAAGATCTGGGTAGCGGGGGGGCGAACACCGGGGAGCTGTTTTTT.

The J gene is TRBJ2-2, the V gene TRBV5-1; 8 bases map to TRBD1. V shed 4 bases and J 5 bases; nucleotides not matched to a gene: 4. This CDR3 has 14 amino acids. In germline, CDR1 is SGHRS, CDR2 YFSETQ. The CDR3: CASSGDRYTGELFF. The DNA of the CDR3 is TGCGCCAGCAGCGGGGACAGGTATACCGGGGAGCTGTTTTTT.

The genes are TRBV6-5 and TRBJ1-2; 9 bases are shared with TRBD1. Unmatched junction bases numbered 5, after V lost 6 bases and J lost 6 bases. The CDR3 length is 13 residues. CDR1 and CDR2 (germline): MNHEY, SVGAGI. In DNA form, the CDR3 reads TGTGCCAGCAGGCGGGGACAGGGACATGGCTACACCTTC. This gives the protein CASRRGQGHGYTF.

The chain couples TRBV3-1 (or the pseudogene TRBV3-2) to TRBJ2-3; D might be TRBD1 (6 bases). Trimming pared 0 bases from V and 5 bases from J, leaving 21 bases between. In germline, CDR1 is LGHDT, CDR2 YNNKEL (reference sequence). This CDR3 has 18 amino acids. The CDR3 nucleotides are TGTGCCAGCAGCCAAGAGAAGGGTAGGGGGACGCAAGGAGATACGCAGTATTTT. This codes for CASSQEKGRGTQGDTQYF.

In its sample, this clone was seen a few times. The chain has TRBV11-2 and TRBJ2-5; a weak D match, TRBD1 (6 bases). The germline gives CDR1 SGHAT, CDR2 FQNNGV. This CDR3 spans 13 amino acids. Deletions cut 0 bases from V and 7 bases from J, with 9 bases between. The CDR3 loop reads CASSLDTGRTQYF. The CDR3 region has the DNA TGTGCCAGCAGCTTAGATACAGGGAGGACCCAGTACTTC. Based on the CDR3 plus reference TRBV11-2 and TRBJ2-5, the full variable domain is EAGVAQSPRYKIIEKRQSVAFWCNPISGHATLYWYQQILGQGPKLLIQFQNNGVVDDSQLPKDRFSAERLKGVDSTLKIQPAKLEDSAVYLCASSLDTGRTQYFGPGTRLLVL.

This sequence joins TRBV2 and TRBJ2-4; 8 bases are shared with TRBD1. Germline loops: CDR1 SNHLY, CDR2 FYNNEI. CDR3 length equals 14 residues. Unmatched junction bases numbered 5, after V lost 3 bases and J lost 7 bases. CDR3 sequence reads: CASSEVQGANIQYF. Written as DNA, the CDR3 is TGTGCCAGCAGTGAGGTCCAGGGGGCGAACATTCAGTACTTC.

This clone was detected once. The chain recombines TRBV7-6 with TRBJ2-5, with 8 bases identical to TRBD1. V shed 1 base, J shed 5 bases, and the junction held 6 bases outside the gene matches. Germline V gene sequence: CDR1 SGHVS, CDR2 FNYEAQ. The CDR3 sequence is 15 residues long. CDR3 DNA sequence: TGTGCCAGCAGCTTAGTGGCAGGGGGCTTCGAGACCCAGTACTTC. This translates into CASSLVAGGFETQYF.

The rearrangement joins TRBV7-9 to TRBJ1-6; D unclear. This CDR3 spans 14 amino acids. V was trimmed by 4 bases and J by 0 bases, leaving 4 bases between them. Germline CDR1 and CDR2: SEHNR and FQNEAQ (reference sequence). The CDR3 sequence is CASSSGSYNSPLHF. CDR3 DNA: TGTGCCAGCAGCTCCGGCTCCTATAATTCACCCCTCCACTTT.

The sample holds a few counts of this clone. The chain uses TRBV18 and TRBJ1-1; D remains unclear. The CDR3 sequence is 17 residues long. V was pared by 1 base and J by 0 bases, with 15 bases between. Germline V gives CDR1 KGHSH, CDR2 LQKENI. CDR3 nucleotide sequence: TGTGCCAGCTCACCACTCCCCCATGGCAGAATGAACACTGAAGCTTTCTTT. This gives the protein CASSPLPHGRMNTEAFF.

The chain joins TRBV7-2 to TRBJ1-2, with 8 bases aligning to TRBD1. Germline trimming cut 2 bases from V and 7 bases from J; bases unmatched to any gene: 3. The CDR3 spans 13 residues. The germline CDR1 and CDR2 sequences are SGHTA and FQGNSA. The CDR3 DNA reads TGTGCCAGCAGCTTACAGGGGGCGGGTGGCTACACCTTC. Its protein product is CASSLQGAGGYTF.

There are many counts of this clone. This chain links TRBV19 with TRBJ1-5, with TRBD1 matching 8 bases. Germline-derived CDR1 and CDR2 are LNHDA and SQIVND (reference sequence). Losses at the gene ends were 9 bases for V and 2 bases for J; bases not matched to a gene: 21. The CDR3 runs 19 residues. The CDR3 sequence is CASFRSGTGAGVGNQPQHF. The CDR3 DNA follows: TGTGCCAGCTTCCGGTCTGGGACAGGAGCGGGCGTGGGCAATCAGCCCCAGCATTTT.

This clone was counted a single time. The chain couples TRBV9 to TRBJ1-3; D uncertain. There are 13 residues in the CDR3. Trimming shortened V by 4 bases and J by 10 bases, and 15 bases separated the two germline ends. Germline CDR1 SGDLS, CDR2 YYNGEE. The CDR3 sequence is CASSSRTVNTIYF. The CDR3 nucleotides read TGTGCCAGCAGCTCGCGGACGGTGAATACCATATATTTT.

The chain recombines TRBV5-1 with TRBJ2-2, with 7 bases fitting TRBD1. Germline values: CDR1 SGHRS, CDR2 YFSETQ. Trimming cost V 0 bases and J 2 bases; bases outside gene matches: 13. The CDR3 runs 19 residues. CDR3: CASSLDGRPGTVNTGELFF. DNA of the CDR3: TGCGCCAGCAGCTTGGACGGTCGGCCAGGGACAGTCAACACCGGGGAGCTGTTTTTT.

Regarding this clone: At one of its ends the junction is not consistent with the germline gene, which may arise from a read error. J is TRBJ1-3 and V is TRBV6-5; TRBD1 aligns across 9 bases. The CDR3 sequence is 13 residues long. Germline values: CDR1 MNHEY, CDR2 SVGAGI. CDR3 sequence: CASSGQGKGWLSF. CDR3 bases: TGTGCCAGCAGCGGACAGGGGAAAGGGTGGCTAAGTTTT.

The genes are TRBV7-9 and TRBJ1-1; D possibly corresponds to TRBD1 (6 bases). The length of the CDR3 is 15 residues. Germline CDR1 is SEHNR and CDR2 is FQNEAQ (reference sequence). V lost 3 bases and J lost 1, with 12 bases in between. The DNA of the CDR3 is TGTGCCAGCAGCTTGGGGGGACAAACGAACACTGAAGCTTTCTTT. Translation: CASSLGGQTNTEAFF.

The table lists this clone with a few counts. This chain joins TRBV6-4 and TRBJ2-3, with 11 bases identical to TRBD2. V gave up 4 bases and J gave up 1 base; unmatched junction bases: 7. Germline V CDR1 and CDR2: MRHNA, SNTAGT. This CDR3 comprises 17 residues. CDR3 DNA sequence: TGTGCCAGCAGTGTCTCCCAGACTAGCGGGGGCACAGATACGCAGTATTTT. Translated: CASSVSQTSGGTDTQYF.

This chain uses TRBV29-1 with TRBJ1-2, with 9 bases matching TRBD1. Trimming removed 6 bases from V and 2 bases from J; junction bases left unmatched: 10. The CDR3 is made up of 15 amino acids. Germline CDR1 reads SQVTM; CDR2 reads ANQGSEA. The CDR3 DNA reads as TGCAGCGTACGATCCGGGACAGGGCGGAACTATGGCTACACCTTC. This gives the protein CSVRSGTGRNYGYTF. Variable domain in full (rest from reference TRBV29-1 and TRBJ1-2): SAVISQKPSRDICQRGTSLTIQCQVDSQVTMMFWYRQQPGQSLTLIATANQGSEATYESGFVIDKFPISRPNLTFSTLTVSNMSPEDSSIYLCSVRSGTGRNYGYTFGSGTRLTVV.

The chain has TRBV3-1 (or the pseudogene TRBV3-2) and TRBJ2-3, with 7 bases lining up with TRBD2. This CDR3 contains 16 residues. The J segment lost 2 bases and the V segment lost 2 bases, leaving 7 bases of the junction unmatched. Germline lookup yields CDR1 LGHDT and CDR2 YNNKEL (reference sequence). The chain's CDR3 is CASSQWSGANTDTQYF. The CDR3 DNA follows: TGTGCCAGCAGCCAATGGAGCGGGGCTAACACAGATACGCAGTATTTT.

The chain combines TRBV9 with TRBJ2-7; 14 nucleotides agree with TRBD2. Germline V gene sequence: CDR1 SGDLS, CDR2 YYNGEE. Trimming took 4 bases from V and 5 from J; bases not matched to a gene: 5. The CDR3 totals 15 residues. The CDR3 protein is CASSRTTSGGDEQYF. The CDR3 DNA reads as TGTGCCAGCAGCCGAACGACTAGCGGGGGGGACGAGCAGTACTTC.

The V call is TRBV12-5, the J call TRBJ1-1; no firm D call. The V gene lost 2 bases and the J gene lost 0 bases, with 22 bases spanning the gap. Germline-derived CDR1 and CDR2 are LGHNT and FRNRAP. The length of the CDR3 is 19 residues. The CDR3 region is CASGLIVSPEAKMNTEAFF. CDR3 bases: TGTGCTAGTGGTTTGATTGTTTCCCCAGAGGCTAAAATGAACACTGAAGCTTTCTTT.

The chain joins TRBV27 to TRBJ2-7; 9 nucleotides align to TRBD1. CDR1 MNHEY and CDR2 SMNVEV come from the germline V gene (reference sequence). The V gene end was trimmed by 5 bases and the J gene end by 3 bases; junction bases not matched to a gene: 5. The CDR3 totals 14 residues. The CDR3 reads CASSPWDRVYEQYF. CDR3 in DNA: TGTGCCAGCAGTCCCTGGGACAGGGTCTACGAGCAGTACTTC.

This chain links TRBV7-9 with TRBJ1-1; tentative D call: TRBD1 (6 bases). CDR1 is SEHNR, CDR2 FQNEAQ, per germline (reference sequence). Trimming removed 3 bases from V and 0 bases from J, with 8 bases in between. This CDR3 has 14 amino acids. CDR3 nucleotides: TGTGCCAGCAGCTTGACAGGACTGAACACTGAAGCTTTCTTT. It specifies CASSLTGLNTEAFF.

The genes are TRBV5-4 and TRBJ2-1, with D perhaps matching TRBD2 (6 bases). The CDR3 totals 12 residues. Germline V gene data show CDR1 as SGHNT and CDR2 as YYREEE (reference sequence). V lost 3 bases and J lost 7, with 8 bases in between. The CDR3 DNA follows: TGTGCCAGCAGCTCGAGCGGGAATGAGCAGTTCTTC. Translating it yields CASSSSGNEQFF.

This chain connects TRBV6-2 or TRBV6-3 to TRBJ2-1; D uncertain. The CDR3 runs 12 residues. V was pared by 6 bases and J by 7 bases, with 10 bases between. In germline, CDR1 is MNHEY, CDR2 SVGEGT. The CDR3 coding sequence is TGTGCCAGCAGCTTGCTGACTAATGAGCAGTTCTTC. Its translation: CASSLLTNEQFF.

The chain joins TRBV19 to TRBJ1-2; D might be TRBD1 (6 bases). Germline V CDR1 and CDR2: LNHDA, SQIVND (reference sequence). This CDR3 contains 13 residues. V lost 5 bases and J 3 bases, leaving 10 bases between the germline ends. The CDR3 nucleotides read TGTGCCAGTAGTGAACAGGGCCACTATGGCTACACCTTC. It translates to CASSEQGHYGYTF.